These 20 T cell receptor beta chains came from one sample sequenced in a study of blood T cells in healthy people across ages. It was with a sample-barcoded 5' primer and a J-beta primer mix that a second PCR of about 6 to 12 cycles was run. TCRdb reprocessed the 5' RACE reads with MiXCR, giving one entry per CDR3 protein. This table holds 850,000 or so distinct CDR3 sequences, about 30% found once. The sample was blood. The receptors come from a woman older than 75 in good health.

The genes are TRBV20-1 and TRBJ1-1; D is perhaps TRBD1 (5 bases). The V end lost 6 bases, the J end lost 6 bases, and 11 bases lay between the germline ends. Germline lookup yields CDR1 DFQATT and CDR2 SNEGSKA (reference sequence). CDR3 length: 11 residues. CDR3 in amino acids: CSAAAGPEAFF. The CDR3 nucleotides read TGCAGTGCCGCCGCAGGGCCTGAAGCTTTCTTT.

This clonotype came up many times. V usage is TRBV3-1 and J usage is TRBJ2-3, with 8 positions matching TRBD2. The CDR3 contains 16 residues. J lost 2 bases, V lost 4 bases, and 8 bases had no gene match. From germline, CDR1 is LGHDT and CDR2 YNNKEL (reference sequence). In nucleotides, the CDR3 is TGTGCCAGCAGCCCTCTCGGGGGGGGTGTCACAGATACGCAGTATTTT. Its protein is CASSPLGGGVTDTQYF.

Concerning this clonotype itself: Germline is not matched at one junction end, which may reflect a read error. The V call is TRBV7-9, the J call TRBJ1-1; 7 nucleotides align to TRBD1. Germline values: CDR1 SEHNR, CDR2 FQNEAQ (reference sequence). The length of the CDR3 is 15 residues. This CDR3 is CAGSAPGTENTEAFF. As DNA, the CDR3 is TGTGCCGGCAGCGCGCCCGGGACAGAGAACACTGAAGCTTTCTTT.

A note on this clonotype: The junction and the germline gene differ at one end; a read error may be behind it. For the CDR3, the DNA is TGCACCAGCAGCCAGGAACTTACAGGGTCTAACTATGGCTACACCTTC. It encodes CTSSQELTGSNYGYTF. This chain connects TRBV4-3 to TRBJ1-2, with a weak D call TRBD1 (6 bases). Per germline, CDR1 LGHNA and CDR2 YSLEER. The CDR3 spans 16 residues.

The sample holds many counts of this clonotype. The gene calls are TRBV3-1 and TRBJ1-2, with D perhaps TRBD1 (6 bases). Germline V gene lookup returns CDR1 LGHDT and CDR2 YNNKEL (reference sequence). The V end was cut by 3 bases, the J end by 4 bases, with 18 bases between. This CDR3 comprises 16 residues. The CDR3 sequence is CASSQGASPRVYGYTF. For the CDR3, the DNA is TGTGCCAGCAGCCAGGGGGCGTCGCCCAGGGTCTATGGCTACACCTTC.

The V call is TRBV5-1, the J call TRBJ2-1; no firm D call. The V end was cut by 7 bases, the J end by 3 bases, with 17 bases between. The CDR3 runs 15 residues. Germline V CDR1 and CDR2: SGHRS, YFSETQ. This chain's CDR3 is CASRPTGLGYNEQFF. The DNA for the CDR3 is TGCGCCAGCCGGCCTACTGGGTTGGGCTACAATGAGCAGTTCTTC.

This clonotype was counted ten times or more. The gene calls are TRBV5-1 and TRBJ2-1; D perhaps matches TRBD1 (5 bases). The CDR3 is 14 amino acids. Trimming removed 2 bases from V and 7 bases from J, with 13 bases in between. Germline V CDR1 and CDR2: SGHRS, YFSETQ. Written as DNA, the CDR3 is TGCGCCAGCAGCTTTCAGGGTTTGCGGAATGAGCAGTTCTTC. Translated, it gives CASSFQGLRNEQFF. The full variable domain, rest sourced from reference TRBV5-1 and TRBJ2-1, is KAGVTQTPRYLIKTRGQQVTLSCSPISGHRSVSWYQQTPGQGLQFLFEYFSETQRNKGNFPGRFSGRQFSNSRSEMNVSTLELGDSALYLCASSFQGLRNEQFFGPGTRLTVL.

Ten or more counts support this clonotype. The rearrangement links TRBV5-1 to TRBJ2-3; 8 nucleotides align to TRBD1. Germline V gives CDR1 SGHRS, CDR2 YFSETQ. Losses at the gene ends were 0 bases for V and 4 bases for J; bases not matched to a gene: 4. The CDR3 runs to 15 residues. The CDR3: CASSLVGQASDTQYF. The CDR3 DNA reads as TGCGCCAGCAGCTTGGTGGGACAGGCCTCAGATACGCAGTATTTT.

This clonotype was picked up a small number of times. V usage is TRBV20-1 and J usage is TRBJ1-4; D may be TRBD1 (5 bases). The CDR3 extends over 12 amino acids. CDR1 DFQATT and CDR2 SNEGSKA come from the germline V gene (reference sequence). V lost 5 bases and J 7 bases, leaving 11 bases between the germline ends. In DNA, the CDR3 is TGCAGTGCTGGATTGGGGGGTGAAAAACTGTTTTTT. It yields the protein CSAGLGGEKLFF.

This clonotype appeared many times. The genes are TRBV21-1 and TRBJ2-6; the table's D call of TRBD2 was not tested on the DNA. TRBV21-1 represents a pseudogene. This CDR3 region has 17 residues. This CDR3 is CASSKARWDFTANVLTF. CDR3 sequence (DNA): TGTGCCAGCAGCAAAGCTCGCTGGGACTTCACAGCCAACGTCCTGACTTTC.

Comment on this clonotype: A much larger clone is a single base away; this may be a read error. The chain carries TRBV18 and TRBJ2-3; TRBD1 agrees at 9 bases. Germline V gene lookup returns CDR1 KGHSH and CDR2 LQKENI. CDR3 length: 15 residues. The CDR3 DNA reads as TGTGCCGGCTCACCCCTGGACAGGGGAACAGATACGCAGTATTTT. This gives the protein CAGSPLDRGTDTQYF.

The rearrangement links TRBV5-6 to TRBJ2-7, with 7 bases identical to TRBD2. V shed 4 bases and J 5 bases; nucleotides not matched to a gene: 6. The CDR3 is 13 amino acids. Germline V CDR1 and CDR2: SGHDT, YYEEEE. CDR3 residues: CASSPAGENEQYF. The CDR3 bases are TGTGCCAGCAGCCCTGCGGGAGAGAACGAGCAGTACTTC.

Note on this clonotype: One junction end does not reproduce the germline sequence, and a read error may be involved. The chain links TRBV11-2 to TRBJ2-4, with TRBD2 matching over 13 bases. The J call is doubtful: the DNA matches TRBJ2-7 better. CDR1 and CDR2 from the germline V gene are SGHAT and FQNNGV. CDR3 length: 16 residues. This CDR3 reads CASSLGGTSGVHEQYF. The CDR3 bases are TGCGCCAGCAGCTTAGGAGGGACTAGCGGGGTTCACGAGCAGTACTTC.

This clonotype was recorded many times. The chain links TRBV7-2 to TRBJ2-6; the D gene could be TRBD1 or TRBD2 (6 bases each). The V and J ends lost 5 bases and 0 bases respectively, with 14 bases between them. The CDR3 is 17 residues long. Germline CDR1 SGHTA, CDR2 FQGNSA. This CDR3 reads CASSLVGGRSGANVLTF. The DNA for the CDR3 is TGTGCCAGCAGCCTCGTGGGGGGCCGCTCTGGGGCCAACGTCCTGACTTTC.

This clonotype was seen a handful of times. The chain employs TRBV5-1 and TRBJ1-3; D not resolved. The CDR3 sequence is 12 residues long. Germline CDR1 SGHRS, CDR2 YFSETQ. Trimming removed 3 bases from V and 3 bases from J, with 4 bases in between. CDR3 protein: CASSSGGNTIYF. Here the CDR3 DNA reads TGCGCCAGCAGCTCGGGTGGAAACACCATATATTTT.

V is TRBV7-8 and J is TRBJ1-4; perhaps TRBD1 as D (5 bases). V was shortened by 7 bases and J by 1 base, with 16 bases between the two germline ends. The CDR3 sequence is 16 residues long. Germline assignment: CDR1 SGHVS and CDR2 FQNEAQ. In nucleotides, the CDR3 is TGTGCCAGCAATGCTGGGCAGGGTTTAACTAATGAAAAACTGTTTTTT. Its translation: CASNAGQGLTNEKLFF.

The chain uses TRBV14 and TRBJ1-2; D not resolved. CDR3 length: 15 residues. The V end lost 2 bases, the J end lost 6 bases, and 16 bases lay between the germline ends. Germline V gene data show CDR1 as SGHDN and CDR2 as FVKESK. The CDR3 reads CASSQFGRNRDGYTF. The CDR3 DNA is TGTGCCAGCAGCCAATTCGGCAGGAATAGGGATGGCTACACCTTC.

This clonotype turned up a few times. V is TRBV20-1 and J is TRBJ1-5, with D perhaps matching TRBD1 (5 bases). Trimming took 1 base from V and 5 from J, leaving 18 bases between them. Germline CDR1 reads DFQATT; CDR2 reads SNEGSKA (reference sequence). The CDR3 is 16 residues long. In nucleotides, the CDR3 is TGCAGTGCTAGAGCCCCGCTGCAGGGAGGACATCAGCCCCAGCATTTT. Residues: CSARAPLQGGHQPQHF.

The sample holds many counts of this clonotype. The V and J genes are TRBV20-1 and TRBJ1-1, with D possibly TRBD1 on 6 matching bases. The ends were cut back, 0 bases at V and 5 bases at J, with 19 bases in the middle. Germline CDR1 and CDR2: DFQATT and SNEGSKA (reference sequence). The CDR3 runs to 16 residues. CDR3 sequence: CSARDQATGLGTEAFF. The CDR3 nucleotides read TGCAGTGCTAGAGATCAAGCTACAGGGCTTGGGACTGAAGCTTTCTTT.

There are many counts of this clonotype. V gene TRBV21-1 combines with J gene TRBJ1-2. TRBV21-1 has pseudogene status. The CDR3 totals 17 residues. CDR3 loop: CASSPFFGGAANYGYTF. For the CDR3, the DNA is TGTGCCAGCTCACCCTTCTTCGGGGGGGCAGCTAACTATGGCTACACCTTC.